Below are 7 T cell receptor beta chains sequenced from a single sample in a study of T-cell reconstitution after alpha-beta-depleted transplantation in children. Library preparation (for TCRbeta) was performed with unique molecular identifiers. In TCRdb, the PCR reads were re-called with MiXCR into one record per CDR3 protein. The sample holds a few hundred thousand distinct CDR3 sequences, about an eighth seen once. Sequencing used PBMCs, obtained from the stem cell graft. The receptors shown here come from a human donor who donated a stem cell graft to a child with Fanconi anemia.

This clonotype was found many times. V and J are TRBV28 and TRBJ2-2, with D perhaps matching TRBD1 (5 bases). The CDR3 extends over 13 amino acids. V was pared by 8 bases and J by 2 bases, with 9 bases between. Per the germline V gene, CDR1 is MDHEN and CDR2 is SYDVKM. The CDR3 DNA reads TGTGCCAGCCTAGACAGAAACACCGGGGAGCTGTTTTTT. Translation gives CASLDRNTGELFF.

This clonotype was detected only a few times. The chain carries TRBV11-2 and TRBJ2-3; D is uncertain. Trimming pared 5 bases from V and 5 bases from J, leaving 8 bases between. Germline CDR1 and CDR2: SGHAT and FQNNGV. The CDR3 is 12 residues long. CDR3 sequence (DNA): TGTGCCAGCAGCACCAACGGAGATACGCAGTATTTT. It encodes CASSTNGDTQYF.

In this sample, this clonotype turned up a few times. CDR3 in amino acids: CASIIVGRGAGELFF. The DNA for the CDR3 is TGTGCCAGCATTATTGTGGGGAGAGGGGCCGGGGAGCTGTTTTTT. This chain links TRBV12-3 or TRBV12-4 with TRBJ2-2; D may be TRBD1 or TRBD2 (5 bases each). Deletions cut 7 bases from V and 6 bases from J, with 18 bases between. The CDR3 has 15 residues.

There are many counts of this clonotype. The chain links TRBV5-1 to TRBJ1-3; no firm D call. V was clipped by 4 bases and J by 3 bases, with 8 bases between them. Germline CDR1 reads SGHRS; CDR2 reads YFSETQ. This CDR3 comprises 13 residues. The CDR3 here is CASSAEGGNTIYF. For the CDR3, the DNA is TGCGCCAGCAGCGCGGAGGGTGGAAACACCATATATTTT.

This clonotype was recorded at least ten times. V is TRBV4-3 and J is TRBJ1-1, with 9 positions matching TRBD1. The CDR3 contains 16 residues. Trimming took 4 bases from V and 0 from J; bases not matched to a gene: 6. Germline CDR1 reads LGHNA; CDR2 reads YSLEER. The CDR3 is CASSPRTGVVNTEAFF. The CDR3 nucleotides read TGCGCCAGCAGCCCCCGGACAGGGGTGGTGAACACTGAAGCTTTCTTT.

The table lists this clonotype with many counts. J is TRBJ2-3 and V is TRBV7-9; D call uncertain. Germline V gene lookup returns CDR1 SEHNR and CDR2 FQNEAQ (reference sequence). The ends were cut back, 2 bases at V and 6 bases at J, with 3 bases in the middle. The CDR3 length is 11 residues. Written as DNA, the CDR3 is TGTGCCAGCAGCTTAATGGATACGCAGTATTTT. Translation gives CASSLMDTQYF.

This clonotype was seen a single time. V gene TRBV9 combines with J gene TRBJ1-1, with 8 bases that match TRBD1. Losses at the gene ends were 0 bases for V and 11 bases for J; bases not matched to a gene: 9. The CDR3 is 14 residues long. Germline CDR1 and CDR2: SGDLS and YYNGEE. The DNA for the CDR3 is TGTGCCAGCAGCGTAGGTTTGGCAGGGGGCAGGGCTTTCTTT. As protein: CASSVGLAGGRAFF.